These 26 T cell receptor beta chains share one sample of origin, sequenced in a study of molecular identifiers for immune sequencing clone quantification. MiXCR was run by TCRdb on the PCR reads, yielding one entry per CDR3 protein. Among under 600,000 distinct CDR3 sequences listed, 20% to 25% were seen once. The specimen was naive CD8+ T cells from blood, with Jurkat cell RNA spiked in. Subset in this sample: FACS-sorted CD8+CD4-CCR7+CD45RA+ naive T cells. The origin of the receptors is a human donor in good health. Some libraries in this study had Jurkat cell RNA spiked in.

In its sample, this clonotype was seen many times. The J gene is TRBJ2-7, the V gene TRBV5-1, with a tentative D call TRBD2 (5 bases). Trimming shortened V by 4 bases and J by 5 bases, and 13 bases separated the two germline ends. Per germline, CDR1 SGHRS and CDR2 YFSETQ. This CDR3 has 13 amino acids. CDR3 region: CASSPEVANEQYF. In nucleotides, the CDR3 is TGCGCCAGCAGCCCGGAGGTAGCGAACGAGCAGTACTTC.

This clonotype was detected ten times or more. V gene TRBV4-1 combines with J gene TRBJ1-5; D is ambiguous. Trimming shortened V by 1 base and J by 4 bases, and 11 bases separated the two germline ends. In germline, CDR1 is MGHRA, CDR2 YSYEKL. There are 15 residues in the CDR3. In DNA, the CDR3 is TGCGCCAGCAGCCAAGTTGAGGGTAGGAATCAGCCCCAGCATTTT. It codes for CASSQVEGRNQPQHF.

This clonotype occurred many times. This rearrangement joins TRBV6-5 to TRBJ2-6, with D possibly TRBD2 on 5 matching bases. The CDR3 contains 15 residues. Germline CDR1 MNHEY, CDR2 SVGAGI. With 5 bases removed from V and 1 base from J, the gap between germline ends came to 9 bases. CDR3 loop: CASSRRESGANVLTF. The CDR3 region has the DNA TGTGCCAGCAGTAGACGGGAATCTGGGGCCAACGTCCTGACTTTC.

V and J are TRBV14 and TRBJ2-1, with TRBD2 identical over 11 bases. Germline assignment: CDR1 SGHDN and CDR2 FVKESK. The CDR3 totals 15 residues. V lost 4 bases and J lost 8; bases outside the gene matches: 7. CDR3 region: CASSLLAGGKDEQFF. CDR3 DNA: TGTGCCAGCAGCCTTCTAGCGGGGGGCAAGGATGAGCAGTTCTTC. Full variable domain (remainder filled in from reference TRBV14 and TRBJ2-1): EAGVTQFPSHSVIEKGQTVTLRCDPISGHDNLYWYRRVMGKEIKFLLHFVKESKQDESGMPNNRFLAERTGGTYSTLKVQPAELEDSGVYFCASSLLAGGKDEQFFGPGTRLTVL.

This clonotype was seen ten or more times. The V call is TRBV29-1, the J call TRBJ1-5; D not certain. The CDR3 length is 14 residues. V was cut by 6 bases and J by 0 bases, with 12 bases left in between. CDR1 and CDR2 from the germline V gene are SQVTM and ANQGSEA. The CDR3 DNA sequence: TGCAGCGTCCTTTTGGACGGTAGCAATCAGCCCCAGCATTTT. The encoded protein is CSVLLDGSNQPQHF. Full variable domain (remainder filled in from reference TRBV29-1 and TRBJ1-5): SAVISQKPSRDICQRGTSLTIQCQVDSQVTMMFWYRQQPGQSLTLIATANQGSEATYESGFVIDKFPISRPNLTFSTLTVSNMSPEDSSIYLCSVLLDGSNQPQHFGDGTRLSIL.

This clonotype was picked up many times. This chain links TRBV11-2 with TRBJ2-1; no reliable D call. Trimming took 0 bases from V and 9 from J, leaving 9 bases between them. The germline V gene has CDR1 SGHAT and CDR2 FQNNGV. There are 13 residues in the CDR3. The CDR3 sequence: CASSLDGAIEQFF. Here the CDR3 DNA reads TGTGCCAGCAGCTTAGATGGAGCAATTGAGCAGTTCTTC. The variable domain in full, completed from reference TRBV11-2 and TRBJ2-1, reads EAGVAQSPRYKIIEKRQSVAFWCNPISGHATLYWYQQILGQGPKLLIQFQNNGVVDDSQLPKDRFSAERLKGVDSTLKIQPAKLEDSAVYLCASSLDGAIEQFFGPGTRLTVL.

The CDR3 loop reads CASSIEGSYYEQYF. The CDR3 bases are TGTGCCAGCAGCATAGAAGGGAGTTACTACGAGCAGTACTTC. The chain joins TRBV7-2 to TRBJ2-7; a weak D match, TRBD2 (5 bases). Germline V lookup: CDR1 SGHTA, CDR2 FQGNSA. This CDR3 spans 14 amino acids. Trimming stripped 5 bases from V and 3 bases from J, with 14 bases between.

This clonotype was picked up a small number of times. V usage is TRBV27 and J usage is TRBJ2-3; TRBD2 aligns across 7 bases. CDR3 length: 16 residues. Germline CDR1 is MNHEY and CDR2 is SMNVEV (reference sequence). Trimming at V came to 6 bases and at J to 1 base, leaving 10 bases not matched to a gene. CDR3 in DNA: TGTGCCAGCAGCCAAGCGACTAGCCGAGGCACAGATACGCAGTATTTT. Translation: CASSQATSRGTDTQYF.

With respect to this clonotype: A read error may produce the germline difference seen at one junction end. The chain is built from TRBV30 and TRBJ1-2; tentatively, D is TRBD1 (6 bases). This CDR3 has 12 amino acids. Germline V gene sequence: CDR1 GTSNPN, CDR2 SVGIG (reference sequence). The CDR3 is CAWSAAGALKFF. As DNA, the CDR3 is TGTGCCTGGAGTGCCGCAGGGGCCTTAAAGTTTTTC.

For this clonotype: A read error may explain this, as a much larger clone is one base away. The gene calls are TRBV7-9 and TRBJ2-7; TRBD2 might be the D (5 bases). Germline V gene lookup returns CDR1 SEHNR and CDR2 FQNEAQ (reference sequence). CDR3 size: 15 residues. DNA of the CDR3: TGTGCCAGCAGCTTAGGAGACTACCTGTCCTACGAGCAGCACTTC. Its translation: CASSLGDYLSYEQHF. Based on the CDR3 plus reference TRBV7-9 and TRBJ2-7, the full variable domain is DTGVSQNPRHKITKRGQNVTFRCDPISEHNRLYWYRQTLGQGPEFLTYFQNEAQLEKSRLLSDRFSAERPKGSFSTLEIQRTEQGDSAMYLCASSLGDYLSYEQHFGPGTRLTVT.

Ten or more counts support this clonotype. The chain employs TRBV7-9 and TRBJ1-1, with D unclear. This CDR3 has 14 amino acids. Trimming left V 5 bases short and J 4 bases short, with 14 bases between. The V gene's germline CDR1 is SEHNR and CDR2 FQNEAQ (reference sequence). CDR3 bases: TGTGCCAGCAGCGCGGGGATGGACCCCACTGAAGCTTTCTTT. Translation: CASSAGMDPTEAFF.

This clonotype was observed a handful of times. The chain joins TRBV2 to TRBJ2-7; D gene unclear. V dropped 2 bases and J dropped 3 bases, with 5 bases sitting between them. Per germline, CDR1 SNHLY and CDR2 FYNNEI. The CDR3 covers 12 residues. DNA of the CDR3: TGTGCCAGCAGTGAATTGCTCTACGAGCAGTACTTC. It codes for CASSELLYEQYF.

This clonotype was counted only a few times. The CDR3 here is CASSIDRREQYF. CDR3 DNA: TGTGCCAGTAGTATAGACAGGCGCGAGCAGTACTTC. The gene calls are TRBV19 and TRBJ2-7; D gene unclear. The CDR3 has 12 residues. V was pared by 0 bases and J by 6 bases, with 6 bases between. CDR1 is LNHDA, CDR2 SQIVND, per germline (reference sequence).

Ten or more counts support this clonotype. This chain links TRBV4-1 with TRBJ2-1; 7 positions agree with TRBD1. The germline V gene has CDR1 MGHRA and CDR2 YSYEKL. The CDR3 contains 16 residues. Losses at the gene ends were 1 base for V and 0 bases for J; bases not matched to a gene: 3. The CDR3 protein is CASSQGQGISYNEQFF. For the CDR3, the DNA is TGCGCCAGCAGCCAAGGACAGGGCATCTCCTACAATGAGCAGTTCTTC.

This clonotype occurred a few times. The chain is built from TRBV11-2 and TRBJ2-1; 11 nucleotides match TRBD2. The ends lost 4 bases at V and 6 bases at J; junction bases unmatched: 5. Germline CDR1 reads SGHAT; CDR2 reads FQNNGV. The CDR3 contains 15 residues. This chain's CDR3 is CASSSGLAGLNEQFF. CDR3 coding DNA: TGTGCCAGCAGCTCCGGACTAGCGGGTCTCAATGAGCAGTTCTTC.

This clonotype was detected ten times or more. The chain uses TRBV7-9 and TRBJ2-7; 8 bases match TRBD1. This CDR3 is 14 amino acids long. In germline, CDR1 is SEHNR, CDR2 FQNEAQ (reference sequence). The V gene end was trimmed by 3 bases and the J gene end by 6 bases; junction bases not matched to a gene: 7. In DNA, the CDR3 is TGTGCCAGCAGCTTCCACGACAGGGGTCTCGAGCAGTACTTC. Its translation: CASSFHDRGLEQYF.

Worth noting for this clonotype: The junction departs from the called germline gene at one end, perhaps through a read error. As DNA, the CDR3 is TGCGCCAGCAGCCAAGGCAGGGTAGCTAACTATGGCTGCACCTTC. This sequence encodes CASSQGRVANYGCTF. J is TRBJ1-2 and V is TRBV4-3, with D possibly being TRBD1 (5 bases). There are 15 residues in the CDR3. The germline V gene has CDR1 LGHNA and CDR2 YSLEER.

This clonotype has only a few counts. The chain uses TRBV3-1 and TRBJ2-7; D might be TRBD2 (5 bases). CDR1 is LGHDT and CDR2 is YNNKEL in the germline V gene (reference sequence). V lost 2 bases and J 4 bases, leaving 9 bases between the germline ends. The CDR3 has 13 amino acids. The CDR3 is CASSQTRLYEQYF. Here the CDR3 DNA reads TGTGCCAGCAGCCAAACTAGACTATACGAGCAGTACTTC.

As regards this clonotype: With a much larger clone just one base away, this may be a read error. The V and J genes are TRBV20-1 and TRBJ2-7; D is perhaps TRBD1 or TRBD2 (5 bases each). CDR1 DFQATT and CDR2 SNEGSKA come from the germline V gene (reference sequence). V lost 0 bases to trimming and J lost 3 bases, with 15 bases between them. The CDR3 contains 15 residues. This CDR3 is CSARDRLGRLYEQYF. The CDR3 nucleotides read TGCAGTGCTAGAGATCGTTTGGGACGCCTCTACGAGCAGTACTTC.

In its sample, this clonotype was seen many times. This chain links TRBV6-5 with TRBJ2-3; D might be TRBD1 (6 bases). Trimming left V 6 bases short and J 1 base short, with 14 bases between. This CDR3 has 15 amino acids. From germline, CDR1 is MNHEY and CDR2 SVGAGI. DNA for the CDR3: TGTGCCAGCAGCCCCACAGGGATGGGCACAGATACGCAGTATTTT. It encodes CASSPTGMGTDTQYF.

At least ten counts were recorded for this clonotype. V and J are TRBV29-1 and TRBJ2-5; no reliable D call. Germline V gene lookup returns CDR1 SQVTM and CDR2 ANQGSEA. The ends were cut back, 0 bases at V and 1 base at J, with 12 bases in the middle. The CDR3 runs 15 residues. In DNA, the CDR3 is TGCAGCGTTGAAGATCAAACGTCTTTCCAAGAGACCCAGTACTTC. This translates into CSVEDQTSFQETQYF. The full variable domain, its missing parts supplied by reference TRBV29-1 and TRBJ2-5, is SAVISQKPSRDICQRGTSLTIQCQVDSQVTMMFWYRQQPGQSLTLIATANQGSEATYESGFVIDKFPISRPNLTFSTLTVSNMSPEDSSIYLCSVEDQTSFQETQYFGPGTRLLVL.

The chain links TRBV19 to TRBJ2-7, with D possibly matching TRBD2 (6 bases). Germline loops: CDR1 LNHDA, CDR2 SQIVND (reference sequence). V was pared by 10 bases and J by 2 bases, with 21 bases between. This CDR3 region has 15 residues. CDR3 amino acids: CATRWGGRTTYEQYF. CDR3 nucleotide sequence: TGTGCCACAAGGTGGGGAGGACGGACGACCTACGAGCAGTACTTC.

This clonotype appeared a few times. The chain carries TRBV7-9 and TRBJ2-3; D gene unclear. This CDR3 spans 17 amino acids. Germline lookup yields CDR1 SEHNR and CDR2 FQNEAQ (reference sequence). The V end was cut by 0 bases, the J end by 5 bases, with 18 bases between. CDR3 bases: TGTGCCAGCAGCTTAGCGCATCAACGAGCCAGAGGAGATACGCAGTATTTT. Its translation: CASSLAHQRARGDTQYF.

The gene calls are TRBV6-1 and TRBJ1-1; D is unclear. The CDR3 length is 11 residues. The ends were cut back, 2 bases at V and 7 bases at J, with 5 bases in the middle. The germline gives CDR1 MNHNS, CDR2 SASEGT. CDR3 coding DNA: TGTGCCAGCAGTGAATTTTTTGAAGCTTTCTTT. Its translation: CASSEFFEAFF.

In this sample, this clonotype turned up many times. The chain is built from TRBV7-6 and TRBJ2-3; D gene uncertain. V was trimmed by 0 bases and J by 1 base, leaving 2 bases between them. Germline values: CDR1 SGHVS, CDR2 FNYEAQ. The CDR3 totals 13 residues. Here the CDR3 DNA reads TGTGCCAGCAGCTTAGCACGCACAGATACGCAGTATTTT. Amino acids: CASSLARTDTQYF.

This clonotype has ten or more counts. The chain recombines TRBV12-3 or TRBV12-4 with TRBJ1-1; 7 bases fit TRBD1. The CDR3 runs 13 residues. The ends lost 4 bases at V and 5 bases at J; junction bases unmatched: 4. CDR3 nucleotide sequence: TGTGCCAGCAGTTCAGGGGGGGGAACTGAAGCTTTCTTT. Its translation: CASSSGGGTEAFF.